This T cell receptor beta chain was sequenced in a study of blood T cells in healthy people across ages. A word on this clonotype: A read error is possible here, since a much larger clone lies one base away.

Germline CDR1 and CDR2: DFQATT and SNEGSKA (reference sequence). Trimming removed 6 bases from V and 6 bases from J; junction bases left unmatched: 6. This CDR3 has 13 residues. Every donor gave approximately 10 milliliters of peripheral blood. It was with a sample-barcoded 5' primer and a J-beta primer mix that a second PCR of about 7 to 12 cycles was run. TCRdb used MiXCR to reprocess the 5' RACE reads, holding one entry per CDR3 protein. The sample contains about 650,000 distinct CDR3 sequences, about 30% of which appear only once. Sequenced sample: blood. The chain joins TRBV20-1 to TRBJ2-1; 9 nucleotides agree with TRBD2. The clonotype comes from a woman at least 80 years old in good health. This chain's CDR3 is CSASGLACNEQFF. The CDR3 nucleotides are TGCAGTGCCTCGGGACTAGCTTGCAATGAGCAGTTCTTC.